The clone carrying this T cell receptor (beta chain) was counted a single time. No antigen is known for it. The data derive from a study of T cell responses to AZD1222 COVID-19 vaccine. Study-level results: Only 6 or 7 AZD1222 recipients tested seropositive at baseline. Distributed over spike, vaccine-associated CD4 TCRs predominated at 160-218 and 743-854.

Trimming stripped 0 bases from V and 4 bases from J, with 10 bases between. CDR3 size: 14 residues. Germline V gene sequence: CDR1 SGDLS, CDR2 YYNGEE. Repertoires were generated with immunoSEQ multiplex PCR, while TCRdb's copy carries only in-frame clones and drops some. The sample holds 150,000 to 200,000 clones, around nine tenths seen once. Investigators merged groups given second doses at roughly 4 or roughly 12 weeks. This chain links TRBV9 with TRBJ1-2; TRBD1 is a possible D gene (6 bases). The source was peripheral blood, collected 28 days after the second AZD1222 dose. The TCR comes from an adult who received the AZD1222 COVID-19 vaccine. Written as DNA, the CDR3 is TGTGCCAGCAGCGTAGAGGGGGGCCTCTATGGCTACACCTTC. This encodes CASSVEGGLYGYTF.